The 25 T cell receptor beta chains below all came from one sample that was sequenced in a study of blood T cell repertoires in COVID-19. TCRdb's copy holds only in-frame clones and misses some; the assay was immunoSEQ multiplex PCR. The data hold some 200,000 clones, with about 76% observed a single time. The sequenced sample consisted of peripheral blood. Source of these receptors: a woman aged 50 to 60 with active or convalescent COVID-19.

The V gene is TRBV7-2, the J gene TRBJ1-1; 8 bases are shared with TRBD1. Germline assignment: CDR1 SGHTA and CDR2 FQGNSA. V lost 4 bases, J lost 0 bases, and 4 bases stayed unmatched. The CDR3 length is 15 residues. This CDR3 reads CASSSQGGMNTEAFF. The CDR3 region has the DNA TGTGCCAGCAGCTCACAGGGGGGAATGAACACTGAAGCTTTCTTT.

Only one count was recorded for this clone. V usage is TRBV6-2 or TRBV6-3 and J usage is TRBJ2-1; 13 nucleotides align to TRBD2. The V segment lost 6 bases and the J segment 4 bases; nucleotides outside the gene matches: 9. This CDR3 contains 17 residues. Germline assignment: CDR1 MNHEY and CDR2 SVGEGT. CDR3 in DNA: TGTGCCAGCAGCAACCCCCCGGGACTAGCGGGGTACAATGAGCAGTTCTTC. It is translated as CASSNPPGLAGYNEQFF.

The chain carries TRBV19 and TRBJ2-7, with TRBD1 matching 9 bases. This CDR3 has 15 residues. Germline CDR1 is LNHDA and CDR2 is SQIVND (reference sequence). Unmatched junction bases numbered 13, after V lost 10 bases and J lost 3 bases. CDR3 sequence: CATRERQGEGYEQYF. In DNA, the CDR3 is TGTGCCACCCGAGAGAGACAGGGGGAAGGCTACGAGCAGTACTTC.

The V call is TRBV9, the J call TRBJ2-3; D ambiguous. Per the germline V gene, CDR1 is SGDLS and CDR2 is YYNGEE. V lost 0 bases and J lost 3, with 8 bases in between. The CDR3 runs to 14 residues. The chain's CDR3 is CASSVGLVTDTQYF. The CDR3 DNA reads TGTGCCAGCAGCGTAGGACTCGTGACAGATACGCAGTATTTT.

The chain carries TRBV15 and TRBJ2-1; 11 bases agree with TRBD2. The CDR3 sequence is 17 residues long. Germline-derived CDR1 and CDR2 are LNHNV and YYDKDF (reference sequence). V lost 0 bases, J lost 8 bases, and 9 bases stayed unmatched. CDR3 protein: CATSRDYVASGRYEQFF. DNA of the CDR3: TGTGCCACCAGCAGAGACTACGTGGCTAGCGGGAGGTATGAGCAGTTCTTC.

This clone was detected a few times. The genes are TRBV7-3 and TRBJ1-2; weak D call: TRBD1 (6 bases). Trimming left V 5 bases short and J 4 bases short, with 20 bases between. The CDR3 length is 16 residues. Germline CDR1 is SGHTA and CDR2 is FQGTGA. The CDR3 coding sequence is TGTGCCAGCAGCACCCCTCCGTTACAGGGCGGCTATGGCTACACCTTC. Protein: CASSTPPLQGGYGYTF.

This clone appeared a few times. The V and J genes are TRBV9 and TRBJ1-5; weak D call: TRBD1 (5 bases). CDR1 SGDLS and CDR2 YYNGEE come from the germline V gene. V lost 7 bases and J lost 0, with 23 bases in between. The CDR3 runs to 18 residues. The CDR3 DNA reads as TGTGCCAGCCGACTGGGACCGGGAGACATCTATAGCAATCAGCCCCAGCATTTT. Its translation is CASRLGPGDIYSNQPQHF.

The chain is built from TRBV28 and TRBJ1-6; perhaps TRBD1 as D (6 bases). V was shortened by 8 bases and J by 6 bases, with 14 bases between the two germline ends. This CDR3 has 14 residues. Looked up from germline, CDR1 is MDHEN and CDR2 is SYDVKM. Here the CDR3 reads CASQKGGANSPLHF. The CDR3 coding sequence is TGTGCCAGCCAAAAGGGGGGGGCTAATTCACCCCTCCACTTT. The variable domain in full, with the rest retrieved from reference TRBV28 and TRBJ1-6, is DVKVTQSSRYLVKRTGEKVFLECVQDMDHENMFWYRQDPGLGLRLIYFSYDVKMKEKGDIPEGYSVSREKKERFSLILESASTNQTSMYLCASQKGGANSPLHFGNGTRLTVT.

This chain connects TRBV5-4 to TRBJ2-1, with unresolved D. V dropped 0 bases and J dropped 4 bases, with 11 bases sitting between them. This CDR3 spans 15 amino acids. Germline-derived CDR1 and CDR2 are SGHNT and YYREEE (reference sequence). The CDR3 region is CASSLEPNLYNEQFF. The CDR3 nucleotides are TGTGCCAGCAGCTTGGAGCCAAACCTATACAATGAGCAGTTCTTC. Looking up the rest from reference TRBV5-4 and TRBJ2-1 gives the full variable domain: ETGVTQSPTHLIKTRGQQVTLRCSSQSGHNTVSWYQQALGQGPQFIFQYYREEENGRGNFPPRFSGLQFPNYSSELNVNALELDDSALYLCASSLEPNLYNEQFFGPGTRLTVL.

V and J are TRBV14 and TRBJ1-6; D unclear. The CDR3 covers 14 residues. The ends were cut back, 0 bases at V and 14 bases at J, with 14 bases in the middle. CDR1 is SGHDN and CDR2 is FVKESK in the germline V gene. The CDR3 sequence: CASSQDAGVGALHF. The DNA of the CDR3 is TGTGCCAGCAGCCAAGATGCCGGGGTTGGTGCCCTCCACTTT.

This chain links TRBV3-1 (or the pseudogene TRBV3-2) with TRBJ2-1, with D maybe TRBD2 (5 bases). CDR1 LGHDT and CDR2 YNNKEL come from the germline V gene (reference sequence). The CDR3 is 14 residues long. Trimming took off 2 bases at V and 5 bases at J, with 10 bases between the two ends. CDR3 bases: TGTGCCAGCAGCCAATGGGGAGAGAACAATGAGCAGTTCTTC. Translation: CASSQWGENNEQFF.

The chain couples TRBV4-2 to TRBJ2-7, with TRBD1 matching 7 bases. The V and J ends lost 1 base and 3 bases, in that order; junction bases with no gene match: 3. This CDR3 has 14 residues. CDR1 LGHNA and CDR2 YNFKEQ come from the germline V gene. In nucleotides, the CDR3 is TGTGCCAGCAGCCAAGTGGGACAGAACTACGAGCAGTACTTC. This codes for CASSQVGQNYEQYF.

The table lists this clone with a count of one. The rearrangement uses TRBV4-2 and TRBJ2-7; a possible D gene is TRBD2 (5 bases). From germline, CDR1 is LGHNA and CDR2 YNFKEQ. This CDR3 comprises 16 residues. Trimming removed 0 bases at V and 0 bases at J, with 12 bases between. The CDR3, as DNA: TGTGCCAGCAGCCAAGATCCCGGGATAAGCTCCTACGAGCAGTACTTC. Translated: CASSQDPGISSYEQYF.

The V call is TRBV27, the J call TRBJ1-2, with D maybe TRBD1 (5 bases). The CDR3 loop spans 14 amino acids. Germline CDR1 and CDR2: MNHEY and SMNVEV (reference sequence). Trimming removed 5 bases from V and 8 bases from J, with 18 bases in between. The CDR3 coding sequence is TGTGCCAGCAGTCCCCCGGGATTGGAGGGGGGCTACACCTTC. This codes for CASSPPGLEGGYTF.

This clone was seen once. This chain joins TRBV2 and TRBJ2-7, with 10 bases fitting TRBD1. The J segment lost 3 bases and the V segment lost 5 bases, leaving 7 bases of the junction unmatched. Germline CDR1 and CDR2: SNHLY and FYNNEI. The CDR3 totals 15 residues. In DNA form, the CDR3 reads TGTGCCAGCAGTCGGCCCGGGACAGGGGTCTACGAGCAGTACTTC. This codes for CASSRPGTGVYEQYF.

This clone was seen a single time. The chain uses TRBV4-3 and TRBJ2-1; 9 bases align to TRBD1. This CDR3 comprises 16 residues. The V gene's germline CDR1 is LGHNA and CDR2 YSLEER. With V trimmed by 3 bases and J by 5 bases, 8 bases remained unmatched. The DNA of the CDR3 is TGCGCCAGCAGCCACGTCGGGACAGGGAGAAACAATGAGCAGTTCTTC. Translation gives CASSHVGTGRNNEQFF.

The chain has TRBV15 and TRBJ2-1, with TRBD1 matching over 9 bases. The CDR3 consists of 17 residues. Germline V gene lookup returns CDR1 LNHNV and CDR2 YYDKDF (reference sequence). V was clipped by 4 bases and J by 5 bases; unmatched bases: 12. This chain's CDR3 is CATSNGYRDRDNNEQFF. CDR3 nucleotide sequence: TGTGCCACCAGCAATGGATACCGGGACAGGGACAACAATGAGCAGTTCTTC.

This clone has only a few counts. The chain combines TRBV28 with TRBJ2-7; D gene uncertain. This CDR3 has 11 amino acids. Trimming cost V 5 bases and J 0 bases, with 2 bases left between them. Per germline, CDR1 MDHEN and CDR2 SYDVKM. Here the CDR3 DNA reads TGTGCCAGCAGTCACTCCTACGAGCAGTACTTC. The encoded protein is CASSHSYEQYF.

In nucleotides, the CDR3 is TGTGCCAGCAGTTTCATAGCGGGAGTTGGGACGCAGTATTTT. It translates to CASSFIAGVGTQYF. The chain couples TRBV28 to TRBJ2-3; 9 bases agree with TRBD2. This CDR3 has 14 amino acids. Germline trimming cut 3 bases from V and 9 bases from J; bases unmatched to any gene: 7. Germline CDR1 and CDR2: MDHEN and SYDVKM.

The V call is TRBV24-1, the J call TRBJ1-2; TRBD1 might be the D (6 bases). Germline lookup yields CDR1 KGHDR and CDR2 SFDVKD. Trimming took 7 bases from V and 8 from J, leaving 10 bases between them. The CDR3 is 11 amino acids. CDR3 sequence: CATRTGYGYTF. The CDR3, as DNA: TGTGCCACCAGAACAGGGTACGGCTACACCTTC.

The chain recombines TRBV28 with TRBJ2-3, with 12 positions matching TRBD2. This CDR3 has 13 residues. The V and J ends lost 9 bases and 3 bases, in that order; junction bases with no gene match: 1. Germline V gene data show CDR1 as MDHEN and CDR2 as SYDVKM. The CDR3 spells CASLAGGTDTQYF. The CDR3, as DNA: TGTGCCAGTCTAGCGGGAGGGACAGATACGCAGTATTTT.

The rearrangement uses TRBV4-3 and TRBJ1-5; tentative D call: TRBD1 (6 bases). This CDR3 contains 15 residues. CDR1 LGHNA and CDR2 YSLEER come from the germline V gene. V was pared by 1 base and J by 6 bases, with 13 bases between. The CDR3 nucleotides read TGCGCCAGCAGCCAAGGGTCAGGGGCCGGTCAGCCCCAGCATTTT. It translates to CASSQGSGAGQPQHF.

In DNA, the CDR3 is TGTGCCAGCAGCAGAGAGGTGGTACGCTACGAGCAGTACTTC. This gives the protein CASSREVVRYEQYF. The chain joins TRBV5-5 to TRBJ2-7; D unresolved. This CDR3 contains 14 residues. Germline lookup yields CDR1 SGHKS and CDR2 YYEKEE (reference sequence). The V end was cut by 4 bases, the J end by 3 bases, with 14 bases between.

This clone was recorded only once. This rearrangement joins TRBV6-6 to TRBJ2-2; D is ambiguous. The germline gives CDR1 MNHNY, CDR2 SVGAGI (reference sequence). The CDR3 length is 13 residues. V lost 6 bases, J lost 1 base, and 6 bases lay in between. The CDR3 protein is CASRQENTGELFF. CDR3 nucleotide sequence: TGTGCCAGCAGGCAGGAGAACACCGGGGAGCTGTTTTTT.

V is TRBV7-2 and J is TRBJ2-3, with a possible D match to TRBD1 (6 bases). Germline V CDR1 and CDR2: SGHTA, FQGNSA. There are 17 residues in the CDR3. V gave up 6 bases and J gave up 1 base, with 20 bases separating them. Here the CDR3 reads CASRPRGHSGGTDTQYF. The CDR3 bases are TGTGCCAGCAGACCTAGGGGACATTCAGGGGGCACAGATACGCAGTATTTT. Full variable domain (remainder filled in from reference TRBV7-2 and TRBJ2-3): GAGVSQSPSNKVTEKGKDVELRCDPISGHTALYWYRQSLGQGLEFLIYFQGNSAPDKSGLPSDRFSAERTGGSVSTLTIQRTQQEDSAVYLCASRPRGHSGGTDTQYFGPGTRLTVL.